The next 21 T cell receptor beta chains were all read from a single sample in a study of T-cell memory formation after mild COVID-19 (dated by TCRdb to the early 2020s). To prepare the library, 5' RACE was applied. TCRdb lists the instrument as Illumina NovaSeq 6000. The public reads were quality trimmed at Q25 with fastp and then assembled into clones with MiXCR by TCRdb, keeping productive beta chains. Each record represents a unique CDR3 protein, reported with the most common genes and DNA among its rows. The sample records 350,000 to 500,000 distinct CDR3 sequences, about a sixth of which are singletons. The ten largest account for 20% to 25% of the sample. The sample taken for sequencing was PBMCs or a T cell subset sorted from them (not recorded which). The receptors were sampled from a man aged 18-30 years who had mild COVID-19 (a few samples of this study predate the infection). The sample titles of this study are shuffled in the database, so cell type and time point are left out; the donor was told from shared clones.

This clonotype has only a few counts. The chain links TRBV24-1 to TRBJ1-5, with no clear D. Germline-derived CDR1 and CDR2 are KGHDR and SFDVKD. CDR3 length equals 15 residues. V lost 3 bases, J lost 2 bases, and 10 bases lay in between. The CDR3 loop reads CATSDPARGNQPQHF. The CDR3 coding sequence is TGTGCCACCAGTGATCCTGCAAGGGGCAATCAGCCCCAGCATTTT.

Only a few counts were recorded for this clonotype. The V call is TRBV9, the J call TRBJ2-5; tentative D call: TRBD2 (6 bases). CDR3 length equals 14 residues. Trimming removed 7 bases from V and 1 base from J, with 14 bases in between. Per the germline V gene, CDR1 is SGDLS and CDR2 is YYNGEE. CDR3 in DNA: TGTGCCAGCGCCCGGGAGTCGGGCCAAGAGACCCAGTACTTC. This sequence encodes CASARESGQETQYF.

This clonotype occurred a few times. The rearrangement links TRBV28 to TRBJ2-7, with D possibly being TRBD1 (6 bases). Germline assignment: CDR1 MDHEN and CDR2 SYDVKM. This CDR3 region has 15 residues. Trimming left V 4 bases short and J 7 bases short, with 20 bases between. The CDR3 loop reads CASSSPGGPMGEQYV. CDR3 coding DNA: TGTGCCAGCAGTTCCCCTGGGGGCCCTATGGGTGAGCAGTACGTC.

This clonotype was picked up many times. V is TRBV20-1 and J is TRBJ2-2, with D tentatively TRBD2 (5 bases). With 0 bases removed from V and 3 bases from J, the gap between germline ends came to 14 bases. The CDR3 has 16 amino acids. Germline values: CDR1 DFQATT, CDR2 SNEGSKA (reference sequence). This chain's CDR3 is CSARDLASSYTGELFF. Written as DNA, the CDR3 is TGCAGTGCTAGAGATCTAGCTAGCTCTTACACCGGGGAGCTGTTTTTT.

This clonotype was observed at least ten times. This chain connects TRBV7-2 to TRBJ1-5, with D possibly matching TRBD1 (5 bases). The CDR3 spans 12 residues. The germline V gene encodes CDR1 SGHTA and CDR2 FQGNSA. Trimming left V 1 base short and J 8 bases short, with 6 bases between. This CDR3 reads CASSLGGKPQHF. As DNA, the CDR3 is TGTGCCAGCAGCTTAGGGGGGAAGCCCCAGCATTTT.

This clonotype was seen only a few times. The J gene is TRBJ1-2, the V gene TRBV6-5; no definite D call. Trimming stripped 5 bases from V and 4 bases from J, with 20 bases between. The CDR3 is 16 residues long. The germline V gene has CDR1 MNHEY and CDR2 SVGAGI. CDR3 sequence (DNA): TGTGCCAGCAGTAACCCCGAAGGACGGGAGGGCTATGGCTACACCTTC. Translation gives CASSNPEGREGYGYTF.

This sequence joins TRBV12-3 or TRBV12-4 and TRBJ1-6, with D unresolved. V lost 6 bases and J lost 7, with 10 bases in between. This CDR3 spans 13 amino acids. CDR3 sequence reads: CASRDFNNSPLHF. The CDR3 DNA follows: TGTGCCAGCAGGGATTTCAACAATTCACCCCTCCACTTT.

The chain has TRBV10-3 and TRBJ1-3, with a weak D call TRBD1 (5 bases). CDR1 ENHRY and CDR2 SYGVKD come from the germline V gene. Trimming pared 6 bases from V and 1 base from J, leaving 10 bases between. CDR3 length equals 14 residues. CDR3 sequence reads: CAISGTQSGNTIYF. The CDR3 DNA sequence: TGTGCCATCAGCGGGACGCAATCTGGAAACACCATATATTTT.

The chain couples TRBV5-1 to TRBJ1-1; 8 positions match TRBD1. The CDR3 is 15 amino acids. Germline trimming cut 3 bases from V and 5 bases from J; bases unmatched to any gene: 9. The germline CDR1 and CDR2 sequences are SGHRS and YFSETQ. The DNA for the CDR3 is TGCGCCAGCAGCTCACCGACAGGGGTGAGGACTGAAGCTTTCTTT. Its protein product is CASSSPTGVRTEAFF.

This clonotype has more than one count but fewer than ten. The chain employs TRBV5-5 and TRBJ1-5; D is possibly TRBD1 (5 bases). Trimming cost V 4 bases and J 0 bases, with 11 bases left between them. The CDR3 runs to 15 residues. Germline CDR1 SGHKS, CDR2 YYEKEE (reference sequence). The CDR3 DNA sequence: TGTGCCAGCAGCCAGGACATCCTTAGCAATCAGCCCCAGCATTTT. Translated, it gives CASSQDILSNQPQHF. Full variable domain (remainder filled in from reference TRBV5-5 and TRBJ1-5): DAGVTQSPTHLIKTRGQQVTLRCSPISGHKSVSWYQQVLGQGPQFIFQYYEKEERGRGNFPDRFSARQFPNYSSELNVNALLLGDSALYLCASSQDILSNQPQHFGDGTRLSIL.

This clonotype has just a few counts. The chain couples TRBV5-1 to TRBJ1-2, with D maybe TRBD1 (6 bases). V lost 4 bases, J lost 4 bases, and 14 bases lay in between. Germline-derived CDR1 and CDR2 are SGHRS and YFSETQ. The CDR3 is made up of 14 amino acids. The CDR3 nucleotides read TGCGCCAGCAGCCCTTGGACAGCCTCCTATGGCTACACCTTC. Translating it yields CASSPWTASYGYTF.

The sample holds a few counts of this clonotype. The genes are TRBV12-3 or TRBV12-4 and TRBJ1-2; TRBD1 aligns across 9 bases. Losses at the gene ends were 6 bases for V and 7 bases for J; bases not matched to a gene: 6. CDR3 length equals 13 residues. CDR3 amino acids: CASSPGQGRGYTF. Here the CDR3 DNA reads TGTGCCAGCAGCCCGGGACAGGGACGTGGCTACACCTTC.

This CDR3 reads CSAYRVGEVEKLFF. CDR3 nucleotide sequence: TGCAGTGCATACAGGGTGGGAGAAGTTGAAAAACTGTTTTTT. The genes are TRBV20-1 and TRBJ1-4; a possible D gene is TRBD1 (6 bases). The V end was cut by 6 bases, the J end by 7 bases, with 18 bases between. This CDR3 comprises 14 residues. The germline V gene has CDR1 DFQATT and CDR2 SNEGSKA (reference sequence).

The CDR3 reads CASSFEPAGDTQYF. The DNA of the CDR3 is TGTGCCAGCAGCTTTGAACCAGCGGGTGATACGCAGTATTTT. The chain combines TRBV7-2 with TRBJ2-3; D possibly corresponds to TRBD2 (6 bases). The CDR3 extends over 14 amino acids. The V and J ends lost 3 bases and 6 bases respectively, with 13 bases between them. From germline, CDR1 is SGHTA and CDR2 FQGNSA.

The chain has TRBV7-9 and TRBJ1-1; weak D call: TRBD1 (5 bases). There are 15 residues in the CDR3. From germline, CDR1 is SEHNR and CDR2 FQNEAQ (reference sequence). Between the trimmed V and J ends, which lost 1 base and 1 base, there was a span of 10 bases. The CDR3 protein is CASSLGWGQNTEAFF. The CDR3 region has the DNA TGTGCCAGCAGCTTAGGTTGGGGCCAGAACACTGAAGCTTTCTTT.

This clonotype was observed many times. The CDR3 DNA reads TGCGCCAGCAGCTGGGCCGCGTGGGGGGAGTATCCCAATCAGCCCCAGCATTTT. This encodes CASSWAAWGEYPNQPQHF. The chain uses TRBV5-1 and TRBJ1-5, with D maybe TRBD1 (5 bases). Trimming pared 3 bases from V and 3 bases from J, leaving 22 bases between. Germline-derived CDR1 and CDR2 are SGHRS and YFSETQ. This CDR3 spans 18 amino acids. Using reference TRBV5-1 and TRBJ1-5 for the parts outside the CDR3, the full variable domain is KAGVTQTPRYLIKTRGQQVTLSCSPISGHRSVSWYQQTPGQGLQFLFEYFSETQRNKGNFPGRFSGRQFSNSRSEMNVSTLELGDSALYLCASSWAAWGEYPNQPQHFGDGTRLSIL.

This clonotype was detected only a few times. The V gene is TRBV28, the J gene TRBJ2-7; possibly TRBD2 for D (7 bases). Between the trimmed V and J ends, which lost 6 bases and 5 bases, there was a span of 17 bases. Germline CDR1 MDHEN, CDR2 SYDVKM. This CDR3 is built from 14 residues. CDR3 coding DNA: TGTGCCAGCAGCGTGGGGGGGGGGCCTCACGAGCAGTACTTC. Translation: CASSVGGGPHEQYF.

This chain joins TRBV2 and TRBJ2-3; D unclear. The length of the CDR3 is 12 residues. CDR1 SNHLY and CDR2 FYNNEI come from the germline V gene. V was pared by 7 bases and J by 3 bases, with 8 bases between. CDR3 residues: CASNYGTDTQYF. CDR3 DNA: TGTGCCAGCAATTATGGGACAGATACGCAGTATTTT.

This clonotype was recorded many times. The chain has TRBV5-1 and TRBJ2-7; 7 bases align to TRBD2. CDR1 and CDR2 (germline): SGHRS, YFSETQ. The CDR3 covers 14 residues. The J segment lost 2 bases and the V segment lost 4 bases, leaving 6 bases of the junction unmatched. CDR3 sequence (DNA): TGCGCCAGCAGCGAGACGGGACTACCCTACGAGCAGTACGTC. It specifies CASSETGLPYEQYV.

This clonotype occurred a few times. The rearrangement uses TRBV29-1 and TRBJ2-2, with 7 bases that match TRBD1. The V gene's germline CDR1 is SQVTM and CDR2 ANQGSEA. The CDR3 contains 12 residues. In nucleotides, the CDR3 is TGCGCCCGGACAGGGAACACCGGGGAGCTGTTTTTT. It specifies CARTGNTGELFF.

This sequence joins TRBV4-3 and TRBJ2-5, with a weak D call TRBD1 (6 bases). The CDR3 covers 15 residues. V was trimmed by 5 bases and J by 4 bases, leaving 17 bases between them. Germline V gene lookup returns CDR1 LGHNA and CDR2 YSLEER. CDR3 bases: TGCGCCAGCAGCGGCGGGCCAAGGGGGTCAGAGACCCAGTACTTC. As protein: CASSGGPRGSETQYF.